The 32 T cell receptor beta chains reported below all come from one sample, sequenced in a study of cytomegalovirus exposure and HLA in healthy donors. Method: immunoSEQ multiplex PCR; TCRdb's copy keeps in-frame clones and lacks some. The sample has about 170,000 clones; about 89% are singletons. Source material: PBMCs. The origin of the receptors is a man between 18 and 29 years old in good health and CMV-seropositive.

For this clone: Compared with germline, one end of the junction differs, possibly owing to a read error. The V gene is TRBV10-3, the J gene TRBJ1-1; 8 nucleotides agree with TRBD1. Germline-derived CDR1 and CDR2 are ENHRY and SYGVKD. The CDR3 consists of 14 residues. In DNA form, the CDR3 reads TGTGCCATCAATGAGCAGGGGGCTCGGACTGAAGCTTTCTTT. Residues: CAINEQGARTEAFF.

The V call is TRBV11-3, the J call TRBJ2-2; a weak D match, TRBD2 (6 bases). This CDR3 has 19 amino acids. Germline lookup yields CDR1 SGHNT and CDR2 YENEEA. V shed 1 base and J shed 5 bases, with 23 bases lying between them. The DNA of the CDR3 is TGTGCCAGCAGCTTAGGTAGCTGGGGGGTCCCAAACGGAACCGGGGAGCTGTTTTTT. Encoded protein: CASSLGSWGVPNGTGELFF.

The chain employs TRBV10-2 and TRBJ2-2; 10 bases align to TRBD2. The CDR3 runs 12 residues. The V segment lost 7 bases and the J segment 7 bases; nucleotides outside the gene matches: 0. CDR1 and CDR2 (germline): WSHSY, SAAADI. The CDR3 DNA sequence: TGCGCCAGCATAGCGGGAGGCGGGGAGCTGTTTTTT. Its protein is CASIAGGGELFF.

This clone showed up just a few times. This chain links TRBV2 with TRBJ1-1; D uncertain. CDR3 size: 13 residues. V shed 2 bases and J shed 0 bases, with 4 bases lying between them. CDR1 and CDR2 (germline): SNHLY, FYNNEI. The CDR3 bases are TGTGCCAGCAGTGAATCCATGAACACTGAAGCTTTCTTT. Protein sequence: CASSESMNTEAFF.

The rearrangement uses TRBV27 and TRBJ2-6, with TRBD1 matching over 8 bases. Looked up from germline, CDR1 is MNHEY and CDR2 is SMNVEV (reference sequence). The CDR3 covers 16 residues. V lost 8 bases, J lost 2 bases, and 8 bases stayed unmatched. CDR3: CASGGQGLAGANVLTF. As DNA, the CDR3 is TGTGCCAGCGGCGGACAGGGCTTAGCTGGGGCCAACGTCCTGACTTTC.

The chain joins TRBV7-2 to TRBJ2-2; 7 bases align to TRBD2. CDR3 size: 14 residues. Per the germline V gene, CDR1 is SGHTA and CDR2 is FQGNSA. Trimming at V came to 3 bases and at J to 5 bases, leaving 3 bases not matched to a gene. The chain's CDR3 is CASSFVLATGELFF. For the CDR3, the DNA is TGTGCCAGCAGCTTTGTACTAGCGACCGGGGAGCTGTTTTTT.

The V gene is TRBV5-1, the J gene TRBJ1-1, with D uncertain. Trimming left V 3 bases short and J 4 bases short, with 16 bases between. CDR1 and CDR2 from the germline V gene are SGHRS and YFSETQ. This CDR3 has 15 residues. The CDR3 region is CASSSPTPYGTEAFF. The CDR3 DNA reads as TGCGCCAGCAGCTCGCCCACACCGTATGGCACTGAAGCTTTCTTT.

This chain uses TRBV6-5 with TRBJ1-5, with a possible D match to TRBD1 (5 bases). Germline CDR1 is MNHEY and CDR2 is SVGAGI. The CDR3 consists of 15 residues. The germline V and J ends were trimmed by 0 bases and 6 bases, with 12 bases remaining between them. CDR3 protein: CASSYSRGVGQPQHF. CDR3 in DNA: TGTGCCAGCAGTTACTCGCGGGGGGTTGGTCAGCCCCAGCATTTT.

This sequence joins TRBV9 and TRBJ2-3; TRBD2 agrees at 11 bases. Germline CDR1 reads SGDLS; CDR2 reads YYNGEE. The V gene end was trimmed by 5 bases and the J gene end by 0 bases; junction bases not matched to a gene: 2. CDR3 length: 15 amino acids. The CDR3 sequence is CASSWTSGSTDTQYF. In nucleotides, the CDR3 is TGTGCCAGCAGTTGGACTAGCGGGAGCACAGATACGCAGTATTTT.

The rearrangement joins TRBV14 to TRBJ1-5; unclear D gene. V was clipped by 3 bases and J by 5 bases, with 20 bases between them. Germline-derived CDR1 and CDR2 are SGHDN and FVKESK. This CDR3 has 17 amino acids. The CDR3 nucleotides are TGTGCCAGCAGCCAGGTGTCCGGGTCTTCCCGCGATCAGCCCCAGCATTTT. Amino acids: CASSQVSGSSRDQPQHF.

V is TRBV18 and J is TRBJ2-1; the match to TRBD2 covers 10 bases. Germline trimming cut 6 bases from V and 4 bases from J; bases unmatched to any gene: 6. Germline assignment: CDR1 KGHSH and CDR2 LQKENI. The CDR3 consists of 15 residues. This CDR3 is CASSPGLAAYNEQFF. The CDR3 nucleotides are TGTGCCAGCTCTCCAGGACTAGCGGCTTACAATGAGCAGTTCTTC.

CDR3 DNA sequence: TGTGCCAGCCGGAGGGCCAATGAGCAGTTCTTC. Amino acid sequence: CASRRANEQFF. The rearrangement links TRBV27 to TRBJ2-1; TRBD2 might be the D (6 bases). The germline V and J ends were trimmed by 8 bases and 6 bases, with 8 bases remaining between them. The CDR3 contains 11 residues. Germline lookup yields CDR1 MNHEY and CDR2 SMNVEV (reference sequence).

This clone has only one observation. The chain recombines TRBV11-2 with TRBJ2-7, with D uncertain. The V end was cut by 1 base, the J end by 0 bases, with 10 bases between. This CDR3 has 15 amino acids. Germline V gene data show CDR1 as SGHAT and CDR2 as FQNNGV. The CDR3 DNA follows: TGTGCCAGCAGCTTAGTCAACAGTGCCTCCTACGAGCAGTACTTC. Translating it yields CASSLVNSASYEQYF.

Worth noting for this clone: The sample holds other DNA sequences that translate to the same CDR3. The gene calls are TRBV6-1 and TRBJ1-2; D unresolved. V lost 4 bases and J 2 bases, leaving 8 bases between the germline ends. CDR1 and CDR2 from the germline V gene are MNHNS and SASEGT. There are 13 residues in the CDR3. Here the CDR3 reads CASSGQRNYGYTF. In DNA form, the CDR3 reads TGTGCCAGCAGTGGGCAGCGGAACTATGGCTACACCTTC.

The chain is built from TRBV7-2 and TRBJ2-7; 14 bases align to TRBD2. The germline CDR1 and CDR2 sequences are SGHTA and FQGNSA. The V segment lost 5 bases and the J segment 3 bases; nucleotides outside the gene matches: 15. The CDR3 length is 19 residues. The CDR3 region has the DNA TGTGCCAGCAGCCCCCAGGATGGGACTAGCGGGAGCTCACGCTACGAGCAGTACTTC. It encodes CASSPQDGTSGSSRYEQYF.

This clone has just one count. V and J are TRBV2 and TRBJ2-3, with 9 bases lining up with TRBD1. The CDR3 has 15 amino acids. Trimming at V came to 6 bases and at J to 5 bases, leaving 9 bases not matched to a gene. Germline CDR1 SNHLY, CDR2 FYNNEI. The CDR3 here is CASSVLQGAEDTQYF. For the CDR3, the DNA is TGTGCCAGCAGCGTTTTACAGGGGGCCGAAGATACGCAGTATTTT.

The V and J genes are TRBV13 and TRBJ1-1; 7 bases agree with TRBD1. The CDR3 contains 12 residues. Trimming at V came to 5 bases and at J to 7 bases, leaving 4 bases not matched to a gene. CDR1 and CDR2 from the germline V gene are PRHDT and FYEKMQ (reference sequence). The CDR3 coding sequence is TGTGCCAGCAGCATCGGACAGGTTGAAGCTTTCTTT. This translates into CASSIGQVEAFF.

The CDR3 here is CASSRRSAEETQYF. CDR3 in DNA: TGTGCCAGCAGCCGACGCAGCGCCGAGGAGACCCAGTACTTC. The chain is built from TRBV16 and TRBJ2-5; the D is unclear. There are 14 residues in the CDR3. Deletions cut 4 bases from V and 5 bases from J, with 14 bases between. Germline-derived CDR1 and CDR2 are KGHSY and FQNENV.

V usage is TRBV7-9 and J usage is TRBJ1-1; D unresolved. CDR1 and CDR2 from the germline V gene are SEHNR and FQNEAQ (reference sequence). Trimming pared 5 bases from V and 10 bases from J, leaving 14 bases between. The CDR3 loop spans 12 amino acids. For the CDR3, the DNA is TGTGCCAGCAGCCCGCGATCCCCAGGAGCTTTCTTT. This translates into CASSPRSPGAFF.

CDR3 loop: CASSPVTVFGYTF. DNA for the CDR3: TGTGCCAGCAGCCCCGTGACAGTTTTCGGCTACACCTTC. The chain has TRBV7-9 and TRBJ1-2; weak D call: TRBD1 (5 bases). Trimming took off 5 bases at V and 8 bases at J, with 15 bases between the two ends. This CDR3 is built from 13 residues. Germline CDR1 reads SEHNR; CDR2 reads FQNEAQ (reference sequence). The full variable domain, in which reference TRBV7-9 and TRBJ1-2 provide the parts outside the CDR3, is DTGVSQNPRHKITKRGQNVTFRCDPISEHNRLYWYRQTLGQGPEFLTYFQNEAQLEKSRLLSDRFSAERPKGSFSTLEIQRTEQGDSAMYLCASSPVTVFGYTFGSGTRLTVV.

The chain joins TRBV6-1 to TRBJ2-5; a possible D gene is TRBD1 (5 bases). Germline V gene lookup returns CDR1 MNHNS and CDR2 SASEGT. V was trimmed by 4 bases and J by 1 base, leaving 13 bases between them. The CDR3 extends over 15 amino acids. CDR3: CASSGGSTGQETQYF. The CDR3 DNA is TGTGCCAGCAGTGGGGGATCCACAGGCCAAGAGACCCAGTACTTC.

The chain couples TRBV5-1 to TRBJ1-4, with D uncertain. With 4 bases removed from V and 0 bases from J, the gap between germline ends came to 4 bases. CDR1 SGHRS and CDR2 YFSETQ come from the germline V gene. This CDR3 contains 13 residues. CDR3 loop: CASSRATNEKLFF. In nucleotides, the CDR3 is TGCGCCAGCAGCAGAGCAACTAATGAAAAACTGTTTTTT.

The CDR3 sequence is CASSEDWTGGQPQHF. The CDR3 DNA sequence: TGTGCCAGCAGTGAAGATTGGACAGGGGGTCAGCCCCAGCATTTT. The chain joins TRBV2 to TRBJ1-5; 10 bases align to TRBD1. CDR3 length: 15 amino acids. The V gene's germline CDR1 is SNHLY and CDR2 FYNNEI. V lost 1 base to trimming and J lost 6 bases; unmatched junction nucleotides: 3.

The V gene is TRBV5-4, the J gene TRBJ1-3; D is perhaps TRBD1 (5 bases). In germline, CDR1 is SGHNT, CDR2 YYREEE (reference sequence). V lost 2 bases, J lost 8 bases, and 8 bases lay in between. This CDR3 comprises 12 residues. CDR3: CASSFWGDTIYF. The CDR3, as DNA: TGTGCCAGCAGCTTTTGGGGGGACACCATATATTTT. The variable domain in full, completed from reference TRBV5-4 and TRBJ1-3, reads ETGVTQSPTHLIKTRGQQVTLRCSSQSGHNTVSWYQQALGQGPQFIFQYYREEENGRGNFPPRFSGLQFPNYSSELNVNALELDDSALYLCASSFWGDTIYFGEGSWLTVV.

The rearrangement links TRBV9 to TRBJ2-1; 8 nucleotides align to TRBD1. The V gene's germline CDR1 is SGDLS and CDR2 YYNGEE. The trim removed 2 bases at V and 7 bases at J, leaving 5 bases unmatched. The CDR3 totals 14 residues. The CDR3 nucleotides are TGTGCCAGCAGCGTCGACAGGGGCAGGAATGAGCAGTTCTTC. This translates into CASSVDRGRNEQFF.

The V call is TRBV7-3, the J call TRBJ2-1; the D gene is possibly TRBD2 (6 bases). This CDR3 is built from 16 residues. CDR1 and CDR2 (germline): SGHTA, FQGTGA. With 5 bases removed from V and 8 bases from J, the gap between germline ends came to 22 bases. In DNA, the CDR3 is TGTGCCAGCAGCCCAACTACCCAGGCGGGGTGGGATGAGCAGTTCTTC. This gives the protein CASSPTTQAGWDEQFF.

The rearrangement joins TRBV27 to TRBJ2-1; TRBD2 agrees at 8 bases. In germline, CDR1 is MNHEY, CDR2 SMNVEV (reference sequence). CDR3 length: 16 residues. The V and J ends lost 5 bases and 7 bases, in that order; junction bases with no gene match: 13. The CDR3 protein is CASSIESSGIGNEQFF. The CDR3 DNA follows: TGTGCCAGCAGTATAGAGAGTAGCGGGATTGGAAATGAGCAGTTCTTC.

V is TRBV6-1 and J is TRBJ2-2, with TRBD2 as a possible D gene (6 bases). V dropped 4 bases and J dropped 5 bases, with 8 bases sitting between them. This CDR3 has 13 amino acids. In germline, CDR1 is MNHNS, CDR2 SASEGT. The DNA of the CDR3 is TGTGCCAGCAGTGGACTAGAGACCGGGGAGCTGTTTTTT. It encodes CASSGLETGELFF.

The chain uses TRBV7-9 and TRBJ1-4; D uncertain. Deletions cut 5 bases from V and 4 bases from J, with 14 bases between. This CDR3 has 15 amino acids. Germline lookup yields CDR1 SEHNR and CDR2 FQNEAQ (reference sequence). The CDR3 here is CASSRWSEGNEKLFF. For the CDR3, the DNA is TGTGCCAGCAGCCGCTGGTCCGAGGGTAATGAAAAACTGTTTTTT.

The rearrangement links TRBV19 to TRBJ1-5; TRBD1 matches 8 bases. The V and J ends lost 9 bases and 2 bases, in that order; junction bases with no gene match: 12. Germline values: CDR1 LNHDA, CDR2 SQIVND (reference sequence). CDR3 size: 16 residues. The CDR3 nucleotides are TGTGCCAGCCGGACGGGGGACAGGCGTGGCAATCAGCCCCAGCATTTT. Encoded protein: CASRTGDRRGNQPQHF.

The genes are TRBV10-3 and TRBJ2-5, with TRBD2 matching 7 bases. Germline CDR1 ENHRY, CDR2 SYGVKD. The CDR3 consists of 13 residues. J was trimmed by 3 bases and V by 4 bases; bases with no gene match: 2. CDR3 in amino acids: CAISGGGEETQYF. CDR3 nucleotide sequence: TGTGCCATCAGTGGGGGAGGGGAAGAGACCCAGTACTTC.

The V gene is TRBV9, the J gene TRBJ2-7; D is possibly TRBD2 (6 bases). Trimming removed 4 bases at V and 0 bases at J, with 11 bases between. CDR1 is SGDLS, CDR2 YYNGEE, per germline. The CDR3 has 14 amino acids. The CDR3, as DNA: TGTGCCAGCAGCCCCGGAGGGCCCTCCTACGAGCAGTACTTC. Translating gives CASSPGGPSYEQYF.